Sequencing of this TCR beta chain was carried out in a study of human thymus T cells. Study-wide results and caveats: Gene usage (both V and J) appeared biased in thymic and blood repertoires.

TCRdb's copy holds only in-frame clones and misses some; the assay was immunoSEQ multiplex PCR. The sample carries some 120,000 clones, 90% to 95% recorded once. Trimming pared 5 bases from V and 5 bases from J, leaving 30 bases between. Germline V gives CDR1 MDHEN, CDR2 SYDVKM. The CDR3 spans 19 residues. About this clone: Its target is not known.

Thymic material originated from resections removed in the course of corrective heart surgery. Sequences were obtained from thymus tissue. This chain links TRBV28 with TRBJ1-2; D gene unclear. This receptor was taken from a boy in the first two years of life with a congenital heart defect but otherwise immunologically healthy. Here the CDR3 reads CASSTPTRDFPLFEYGYTF. The CDR3 nucleotides are TGTGCCAGCAGTACTCCGACTCGGGATTTCCCCCTATTTGAATATGGCTACACCTTC.